The 23 T cell receptor delta chains given below trace back to one sample, sequenced in a study of gamma-delta T cells after stem cell transplantation. TCRdb ran CATT on the RT-PCR reads. The sample consists of about 2,500 delta-chain clones, approximately 20% of them appearing once. The sequencing input was gamma-delta T cells. The source of these receptors is a human donor. It is not recorded whose cells these are; they may come from a transplant donor.

This clone rates as large. Other DNA sequences of this sample code for an identical CDR3. The CDR3 reads CACDTWGTTGSWDTRQMFF. The CDR3 DNA reads as TGTGCCTGTGACACCTGGGGGACGACAGGCTCCTGGGACACCCGACAGATGTTTTTC. V is TRDV2 and J is TRDJ3; TRDD3 matches at 7 bases. V dropped 0 bases and J dropped 0; count of bases not matched to a gene: 7. Germline lookup yields CDR1 GEAIGNYY and CDR2 EKD. The CDR3 length is 19 residues.

By sample share, this clone is large. This chain links TRAV29/DV5 with TRDJ1, with TRDD3 matching over 13 bases. CDR1 is NSMFDY, CDR2 ISSIKDK, per germline. The CDR3 consists of 25 residues. Unmatched junction bases numbered 32, after V lost 3 bases and J lost 0 bases. The CDR3 spells CAAKENFLRGVLGDTPASYTDKLIF. As DNA, the CDR3 is TGTGCAGCAAAGGAGAACTTCCTAAGGGGAGTACTGGGGGATACGCCAGCCTCGTACACCGATAAACTCATCTTT.

V and J are TRDV3 and TRDJ1, with D possibly matching TRDD3 (6 bases). As TCRdb names no J gene, one was assigned here on the basis of a DNA match to germline. V dropped 4 bases and J dropped 2 bases, with 23 bases sitting between them. The germline V gene has CDR1 TVYSNPD and CDR2 GDNSRS (reference sequence). The CDR3 extends over 16 amino acids. CDR3 bases: TGTGCCTGTGGGGGCAGAGGGCTCGGGATTACCGATAAACTCATCTTT. Amino acids: CACGGRGLGITDKLIF.

This clone is termed medium-sized. The sample has other DNA sequences that encode this CDR3 too. The chain is built from TRDV3 and TRDJ1, with 13 bases aligning to TRDD3. CDR1 is TVYSNPD, CDR2 GDNSRS, per germline (reference sequence). V shed 2 bases, J shed 0 bases, and the junction held 30 bases outside the gene matches. The CDR3 runs to 24 residues. CDR3 residues: CAFVRLPPNSIHWGIRRYTDKLIF. For the CDR3, the DNA is TGTGCCTTTGTTAGGTTGCCTCCCAACTCAATTCACTGGGGGATACGCCGATACACCGATAAACTCATCTTT.

The V gene is given as TRDV3, and no J gene call is available; TRDD3, as called in the table, went unchecked against the DNA. CDR1 and CDR2 from the germline V gene are TVYSNPD and GDNSRS (reference sequence). The CDR3 totals 19 residues. The CDR3 here is CAERVPTFGSGGYTDKRIF. In DNA form, the CDR3 reads TGTGCCGAAAGGGTTCCTACGTTTGGCTCGGGGGGATACACCGATAAACGCATCTTT.

The CDR3 is CACDTAWGIHHLTAQLFF. CDR3 DNA sequence: TGTGCCTGTGACACCGCCTGGGGGATACATCATTTGACAGCACAACTCTTCTTT. This chain connects TRDV2 to TRDJ2; 11 bases map to TRDD3. CDR3 length: 18 residues. CDR1 is GEAIGNYY, CDR2 EKD, per germline. J was trimmed by 1 base and V by 0 bases; bases with no gene match: 6.

Details on this clone: An end of the junction differs from the germline gene, which may be a read error. CDR3 region: CACDTVGISISLDTRQMFF. The CDR3 nucleotides are TGTGCCTGTGACACCGTCGGGATCTCAATCTCCTTGGACACCCGACAGATGTTTTTC. V and J are TRDV2 and TRDJ3; weak D call: TRDD3 (5 bases). The length of the CDR3 is 19 residues. In germline, CDR1 is GEAIGNYY, CDR2 EKD.

By share, this clone counts as large. The same CDR3 is also encoded by other DNA sequences in this sample. The chain uses TRDV2 and TRDJ2; D may be TRDD3 (6 bases). Per germline, CDR1 GEAIGNYY and CDR2 EKD. Trimming removed 0 bases at V and 5 bases at J, with 12 bases between. This CDR3 is 15 amino acids long. CDR3 coding DNA: TGTGCCTGTGACACCGTAGGTGGGGATACAGCACAACTCTTCTTT. Protein: CACDTVGGDTAQLFF.

Remarks on this clone: This may arise from a read error, as a much more abundant clone is one base away. This chain joins TRDV1 and TRDJ1; 11 bases are a match to TRDD3. The J gene was not available in TCRdb and was assigned here by matching the DNA to germline segments. V trimming: 4 bases; J trimming: 1 base; junction bases outside the gene matches: 17. CDR1 TSWWSYY and CDR2 QGS come from the germline V gene. The CDR3 is made up of 20 amino acids. CDR3 sequence reads: CALGGKACLLGDIVTDKLIF. The CDR3 DNA reads as TGTGCTCTTGGGGGGAAGGCCTGCCTACTGGGGGATATTGTCACCGATAAACTCATCTTT.

The sample holds a few counts of this clone. A read error is possible here, since a much larger clone lies one base away. Distinct nucleotide sequences in the sample also encode this CDR3. The V and J genes are TRDV2 and TRDJ3; 7 bases map to TRDD3. The length of the CDR3 is 20 residues. CDR1 and CDR2 (germline): GEAIGNYY, EKD. CDR3 DNA: TGTGCCTGTGACACCTCTGGGGGGCACCTTAGCTCCTGGGACACCCGGCAGATGTTTTTC. Amino acids: CACDTSGGHLSSWDTRQMFF.

On this clone itself: The germline gene is not matched at one end of the junction; a read error may be the cause. The V call is TRDV2, the J call TRDJ3; perhaps TRDD3 as D (5 bases). CDR1 and CDR2 from the germline V gene are GEAIGNYY and EKD. The CDR3 is 18 residues long. The CDR3 spells CACDTMRTDPWDTRQMFF. The CDR3 DNA sequence: TGTGCCTGTGACACCATGCGGACCGACCCCTGGGACACTCGACAGATGTTTTTC.

This clone was counted between two and nine times. Being one base from a much bigger clone, this may be a read error. This sequence joins TRDV2 and TRDJ3; TRDD3 aligns across 8 bases. The CDR3 is made up of 19 amino acids. In germline, CDR1 is GEAIGNYY, CDR2 EKD. The CDR3 bases are TGTGCCTGTGACACGCCCTGGGGGACCCGCTCCTGGGACACCCGACAGGTGTTTTTC. This translates into CACDTPWGTRSWDTRQVFF.

This clone is classed as medium-sized. Other nucleotide sequences from this sample produce the same CDR3. The V call is TRDV2, the J call TRDJ3; 8 bases match TRDD3. The length of the CDR3 is 22 residues. Looked up from germline, CDR1 is GEAIGNYY and CDR2 is EKD. V lost 0 bases and J lost 0; bases outside the gene matches: 15. The CDR3 is CACDTYLKGDTSPSWDTRQMFF. The CDR3 nucleotides read TGTGCCTGTGACACCTACTTAAAAGGGGATACCTCTCCCTCCTGGGACACCCGACAGATGTTTTTC.

With regard to this clone: Just one base apart from a much larger clone, this may be a read error. This chain uses TRDV1 with TRDJ1, with D possibly called TRDD2 or TRDD3 (5 bases each). Assignment of the J gene here rests on matching the DNA to germline, because TCRdb gives none. The CDR3 has 19 amino acids. Looked up from germline, CDR1 is TSWWSYY and CDR2 is QGS. Here the CDR3 reads CAIGERSSPCTESTDKLIF. CDR3 nucleotides: TGTGCTATTGGGGAACGGTCTTCCCCCTGTACTGAGAGCACCGATAAACTCATCTTT.

V and J are TRDV1 and TRDJ1, with D hard to call. Germline V CDR1 and CDR2: TSWWSYY, QGS. The CDR3 is 20 residues long. Trimming removed 5 bases from V and 0 bases from J, with 28 bases in between. CDR3 in DNA: TGTGCTCTTGGGCAGAGGCGGCTAAACCGCTACCTCGAGTACACCGATAAACTCATCTTT. Translating gives CALGQRRLNRYLEYTDKLIF.

This clone counts as large. This sequence joins TRAV29/DV5 and TRDJ2; 13 bases fit TRDD3. This CDR3 comprises 19 residues. Trimming took 1 base from V and 0 from J; bases not matched to a gene: 9. CDR1 and CDR2 from the germline V gene are NSMFDY and ISSIKDK. In DNA, the CDR3 is TGTGCAGCAAGCTCCTATTACTGGGGGATACGTGCTTTGACAGCACAACTCTTCTTT. It specifies CAASSYYWGIRALTAQLFF.

This clone ranks as medium-sized. The chain is built from TRDV1 and TRDJ1; 9 bases match TRDD3. V dropped 3 bases and J dropped 0; count of bases not matched to a gene: 8. The CDR3 sequence is 17 residues long. Germline V gene lookup returns CDR1 TSWWSYY and CDR2 QGS. CDR3 residues: CALGEDDWGTYTDKLIF. The CDR3 region has the DNA TGTGCTCTTGGGGAGGATGACTGGGGGACGTACACCGATAAACTCATCTTT.

This clone has more than one count but fewer than ten. The chain joins TRDV3 to TRDJ3; 13 bases agree with TRDD3. This CDR3 is 22 amino acids long. After removal of 0 bases from V and 0 bases from J, the junction contained 14 bases not matched to a gene. The germline V gene has CDR1 TVYSNPD and CDR2 GDNSRS (reference sequence). CDR3 in DNA: TGTGCCTTTAGCCGCGGTACTGGGGGATACGCTCCTAGCTCCTGGGACACCCGACAGATGTTTTTC. This sequence encodes CAFSRGTGGYAPSSWDTRQMFF.

This clone qualifies as large. The sample has other DNA sequences that encode this CDR3 too. The gene calls are TRDV1 and TRDJ2; D not resolved. This CDR3 contains 15 residues. Germline V gene data show CDR1 as TSWWSYY and CDR2 as QGS. V lost 0 bases, J lost 1 base, and 6 bases lay in between. The CDR3 reads CALGELRFLTAQLFF. In DNA form, the CDR3 reads TGTGCTCTTGGGGAACTCCGGTTTTTGACAGCACAACTCTTCTTT.

This clone counts as large. Other DNA sequences within the sample encode an identical CDR3. The chain recombines TRDV2 with TRDJ3; 7 bases align to TRDD3. The CDR3 runs 21 residues. Germline values: CDR1 GEAIGNYY, CDR2 EKD. V lost 0 bases to trimming and J lost 0 bases; unmatched junction nucleotides: 13. The CDR3 sequence is CACDTRAAGGPSSWDTRQMFF. As DNA, the CDR3 is TGTGCCTGTGACACCAGAGCTGCTGGGGGTCCAAGCTCCTGGGACACCCGACAGATGTTTTTC.

This clone came up a few times. The chain uses TRDV1 and TRDJ2, with 8 bases lining up with TRDD3. This CDR3 has 19 residues. CDR1 TSWWSYY and CDR2 QGS come from the germline V gene. The V gene end was trimmed by 5 bases and the J gene end by 0 bases; junction bases not matched to a gene: 14. In DNA, the CDR3 is TGTGCTCTTGGGACCTACCACTGGGGGCCCCAAGCTTTGACAGCACAACTCTTCTTT. Its translation: CALGTYHWGPQALTAQLFF.

This clone has just a few counts. The junction shows a germline mismatch at one end, possibly a read error. J is TRDJ3 and V is TRDV2, with 13 bases fitting TRDD3. CDR1 is GEAIGNYY and CDR2 is EKD in the germline V gene. CDR3 length: 19 amino acids. The CDR3 loop is CACDTYWGIRSRDTRQMFF. The CDR3 DNA reads as TGTGCCTGTGACACCTACTGGGGGATACGCTCCCGGGACACCCGACAGATGTTTTTC.

This clone turned up a few times. A much larger clone differs from this one at a single base, so this may be a read error. The sample carries other DNA sequences with the same CDR3. The V call is TRDV3, the J call TRDJ2, with 8 bases identical to TRDD3. The length of the CDR3 is 14 residues. V was pared by 3 bases and J by 6 bases, with 9 bases of the junction left unmatched. Germline V gene sequence: CDR1 TVYSNPD, CDR2 GDNSRS (reference sequence). CDR3 residues: CALPYWGIPAQLFF. DNA for the CDR3: TGTGCCTTACCGTATTGGGGGATTCCAGCACAACTCTTCTTT.